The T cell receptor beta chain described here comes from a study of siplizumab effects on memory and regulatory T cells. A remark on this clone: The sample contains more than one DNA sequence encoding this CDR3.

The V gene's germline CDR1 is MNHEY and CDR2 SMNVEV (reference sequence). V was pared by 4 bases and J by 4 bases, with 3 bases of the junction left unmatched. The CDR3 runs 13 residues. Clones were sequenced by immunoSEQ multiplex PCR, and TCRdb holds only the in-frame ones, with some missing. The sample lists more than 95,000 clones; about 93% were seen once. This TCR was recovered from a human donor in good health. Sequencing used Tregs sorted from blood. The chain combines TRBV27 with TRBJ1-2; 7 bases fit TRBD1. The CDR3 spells CASSSTGFYGYTF. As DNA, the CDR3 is TGTGCCAGCAGTTCGACAGGGTTCTATGGCTACACCTTC.